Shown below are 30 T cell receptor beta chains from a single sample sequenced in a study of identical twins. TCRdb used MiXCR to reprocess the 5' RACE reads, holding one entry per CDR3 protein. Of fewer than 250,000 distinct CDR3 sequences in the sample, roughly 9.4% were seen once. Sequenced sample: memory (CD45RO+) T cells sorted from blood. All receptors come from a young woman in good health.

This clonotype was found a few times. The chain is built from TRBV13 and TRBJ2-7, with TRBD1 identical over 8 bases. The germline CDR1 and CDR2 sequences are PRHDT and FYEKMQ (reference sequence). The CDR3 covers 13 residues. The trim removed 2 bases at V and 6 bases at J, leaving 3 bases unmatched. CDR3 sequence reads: CASSLQGAGEQYF. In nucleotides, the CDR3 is TGTGCCAGCAGCTTACAGGGGGCAGGCGAGCAGTACTTC.

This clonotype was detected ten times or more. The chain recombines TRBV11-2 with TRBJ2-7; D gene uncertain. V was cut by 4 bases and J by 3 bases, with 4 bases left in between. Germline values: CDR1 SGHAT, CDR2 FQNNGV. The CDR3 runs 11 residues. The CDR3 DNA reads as TGTGCCAGCAGCTCCTACTACGAGCAGTACTTC. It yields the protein CASSSYYEQYF.

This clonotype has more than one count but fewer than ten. CDR3: CASTPGGVTDTQYF. The DNA for the CDR3 is TGCGCCAGCACCCCGGGCGGAGTAACAGATACGCAGTATTTT. The gene calls are TRBV5-1 and TRBJ2-3, with D uncertain. The CDR3 totals 14 residues. Trimming pared 6 bases from V and 3 bases from J, leaving 14 bases between. In germline, CDR1 is SGHRS, CDR2 YFSETQ.

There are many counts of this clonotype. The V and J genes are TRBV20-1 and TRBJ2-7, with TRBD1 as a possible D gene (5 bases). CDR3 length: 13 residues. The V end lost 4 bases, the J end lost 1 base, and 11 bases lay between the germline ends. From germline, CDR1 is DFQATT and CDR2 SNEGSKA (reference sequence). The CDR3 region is CSATDRPSYEQYF. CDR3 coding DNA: TGCAGTGCTACTGACAGACCTTCCTACGAGCAGTACTTC.

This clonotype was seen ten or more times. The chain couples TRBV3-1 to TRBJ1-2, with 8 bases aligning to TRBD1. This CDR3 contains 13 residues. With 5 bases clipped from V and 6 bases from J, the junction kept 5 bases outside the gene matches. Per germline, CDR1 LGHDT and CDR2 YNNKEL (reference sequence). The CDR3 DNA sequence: TGTGCCAGCAGCGCCCAGGGGGCCCATGGCTACACCTTC. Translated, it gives CASSAQGAHGYTF.

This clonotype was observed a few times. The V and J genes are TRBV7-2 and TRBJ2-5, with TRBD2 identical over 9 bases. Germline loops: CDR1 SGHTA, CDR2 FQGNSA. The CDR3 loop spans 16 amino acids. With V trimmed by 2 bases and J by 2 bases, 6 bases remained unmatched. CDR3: CASSLSAGGGQETQYF. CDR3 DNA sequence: TGTGCCAGCAGCTTATCCGCGGGAGGGGGTCAAGAGACCCAGTACTTC.

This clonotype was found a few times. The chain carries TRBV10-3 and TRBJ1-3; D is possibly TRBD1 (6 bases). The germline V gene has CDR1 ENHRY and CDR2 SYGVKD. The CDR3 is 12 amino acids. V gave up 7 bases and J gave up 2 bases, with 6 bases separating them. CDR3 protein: CAIKGAGNTIYF. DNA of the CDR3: TGTGCCATCAAGGGGGCTGGAAACACCATATATTTT.

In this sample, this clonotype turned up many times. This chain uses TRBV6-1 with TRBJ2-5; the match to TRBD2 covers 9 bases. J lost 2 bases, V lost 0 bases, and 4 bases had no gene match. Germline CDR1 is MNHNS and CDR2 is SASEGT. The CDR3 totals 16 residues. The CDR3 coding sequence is TGTGCCAGCAGTGAAGCGACTAGCGGAGTGCAAGAGACCCAGTACTTC. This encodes CASSEATSGVQETQYF.

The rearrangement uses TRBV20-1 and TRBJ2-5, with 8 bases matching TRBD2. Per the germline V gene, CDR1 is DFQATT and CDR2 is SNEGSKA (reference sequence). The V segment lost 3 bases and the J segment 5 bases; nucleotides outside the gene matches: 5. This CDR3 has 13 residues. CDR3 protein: CSARVGGGETQYF. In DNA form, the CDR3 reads TGCAGTGCTAGGGTCGGGGGGGGCGAGACCCAGTACTTC.

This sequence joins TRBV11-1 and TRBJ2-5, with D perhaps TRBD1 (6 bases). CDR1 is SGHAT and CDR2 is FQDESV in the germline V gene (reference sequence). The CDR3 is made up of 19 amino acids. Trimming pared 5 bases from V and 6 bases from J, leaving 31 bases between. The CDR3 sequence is CASSPTPLTGQDSGKTQYF. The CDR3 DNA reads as TGTGCCAGCAGCCCGACTCCTTTGACAGGTCAAGACTCCGGGAAGACCCAGTACTTC. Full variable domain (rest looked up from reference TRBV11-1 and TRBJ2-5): EAEVAQSPRYKITEKSQAVAFWCDPISGHATLYWYRQILGQGPELLVQFQDESVVDDSQLPKDRFSAERLKGVDSTLKIQPAELGDSAMYLCASSPTPLTGQDSGKTQYFGPGTRLLVL.

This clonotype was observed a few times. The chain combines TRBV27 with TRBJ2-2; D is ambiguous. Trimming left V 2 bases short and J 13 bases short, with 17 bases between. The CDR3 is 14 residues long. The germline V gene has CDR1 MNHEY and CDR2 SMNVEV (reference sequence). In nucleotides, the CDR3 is TGTGCCAGCAGTTTAAGCGTGGGCAGGTTGGGGCTGTTTTTT. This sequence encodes CASSLSVGRLGLFF.

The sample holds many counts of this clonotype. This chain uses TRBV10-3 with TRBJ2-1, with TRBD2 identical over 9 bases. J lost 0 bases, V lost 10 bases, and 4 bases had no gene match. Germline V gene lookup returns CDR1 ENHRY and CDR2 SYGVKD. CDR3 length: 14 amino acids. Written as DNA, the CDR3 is TGTGCCACCCTAGCGGGGAGCTCCTACAATGAGCAGTTCTTC. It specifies CATLAGSSYNEQFF.

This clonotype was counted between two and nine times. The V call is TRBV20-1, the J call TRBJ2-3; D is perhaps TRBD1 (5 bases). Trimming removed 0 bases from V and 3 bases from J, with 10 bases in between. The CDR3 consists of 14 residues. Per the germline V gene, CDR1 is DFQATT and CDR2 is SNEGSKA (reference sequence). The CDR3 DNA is TGCAGTGCTAGAGACCGACAGACAACAGATACGCAGTATTTT. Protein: CSARDRQTTDTQYF.

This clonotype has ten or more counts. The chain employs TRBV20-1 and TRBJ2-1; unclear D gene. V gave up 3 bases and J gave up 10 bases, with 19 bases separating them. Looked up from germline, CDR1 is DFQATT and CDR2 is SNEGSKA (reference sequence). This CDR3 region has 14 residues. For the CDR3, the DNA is TGCAGTGCTAGCGTCGGGCACCCAGGAGCGGAGCAGTTCTTC. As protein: CSASVGHPGAEQFF.

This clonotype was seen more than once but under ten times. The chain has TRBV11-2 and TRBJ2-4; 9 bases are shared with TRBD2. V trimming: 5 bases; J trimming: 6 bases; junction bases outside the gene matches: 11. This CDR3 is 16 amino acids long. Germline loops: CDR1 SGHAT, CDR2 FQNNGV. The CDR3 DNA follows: TGTGCCAGCAGCCAGAGGGGCGGGAGGGTATTAAACATTCAGTACTTC. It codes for CASSQRGGRVLNIQYF. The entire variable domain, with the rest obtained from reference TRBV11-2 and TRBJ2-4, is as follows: EAGVAQSPRYKIIEKRQSVAFWCNPISGHATLYWYQQILGQGPKLLIQFQNNGVVDDSQLPKDRFSAERLKGVDSTLKIQPAKLEDSAVYLCASSQRGGRVLNIQYFGAGTRLSVL.

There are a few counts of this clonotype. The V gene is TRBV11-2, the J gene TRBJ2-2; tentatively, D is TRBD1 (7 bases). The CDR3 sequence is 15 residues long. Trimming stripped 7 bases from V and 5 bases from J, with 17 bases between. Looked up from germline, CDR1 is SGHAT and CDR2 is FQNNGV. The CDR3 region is CASTPRRGRTGELFF. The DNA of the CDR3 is TGTGCCAGCACCCCGCGGAGGGGGCGTACCGGGGAGCTGTTTTTT.

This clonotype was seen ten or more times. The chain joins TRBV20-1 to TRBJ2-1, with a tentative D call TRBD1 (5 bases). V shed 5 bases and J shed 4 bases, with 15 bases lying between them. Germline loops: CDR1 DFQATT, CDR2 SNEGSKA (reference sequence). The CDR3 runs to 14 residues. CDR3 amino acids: CSAPPLTGYNEQFF. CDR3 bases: TGCAGTGCTCCCCCTCTCACAGGTTACAATGAGCAGTTCTTC.

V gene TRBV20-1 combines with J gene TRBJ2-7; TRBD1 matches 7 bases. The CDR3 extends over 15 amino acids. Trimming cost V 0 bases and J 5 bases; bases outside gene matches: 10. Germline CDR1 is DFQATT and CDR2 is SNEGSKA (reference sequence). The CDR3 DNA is TGCAGTGCTAGAGATCCGAGGACAGGCGGCGACGAGCAGTACTTC. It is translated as CSARDPRTGGDEQYF.

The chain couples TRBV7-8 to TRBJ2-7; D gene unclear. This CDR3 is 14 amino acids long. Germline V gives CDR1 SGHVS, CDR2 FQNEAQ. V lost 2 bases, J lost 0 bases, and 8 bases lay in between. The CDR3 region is CASSLISSSYEQYF. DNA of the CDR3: TGTGCCAGCAGCTTAATATCCAGCTCCTACGAGCAGTACTTC.

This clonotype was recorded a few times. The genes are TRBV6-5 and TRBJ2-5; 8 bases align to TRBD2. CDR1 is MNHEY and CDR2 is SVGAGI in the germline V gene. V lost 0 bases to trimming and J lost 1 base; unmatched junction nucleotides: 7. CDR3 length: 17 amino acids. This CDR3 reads CASSYSAGGGGQETQYF. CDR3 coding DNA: TGTGCCAGCAGTTACTCGGCGGGAGGTGGCGGCCAAGAGACCCAGTACTTC.

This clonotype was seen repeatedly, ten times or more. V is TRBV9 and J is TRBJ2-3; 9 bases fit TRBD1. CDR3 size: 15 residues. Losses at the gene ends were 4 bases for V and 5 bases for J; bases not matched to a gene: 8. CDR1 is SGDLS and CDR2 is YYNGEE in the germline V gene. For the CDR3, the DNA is TGTGCCAGCAGCCCCCGGGACAGGGTTGGAGATACGCAGTATTTT. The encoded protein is CASSPRDRVGDTQYF.

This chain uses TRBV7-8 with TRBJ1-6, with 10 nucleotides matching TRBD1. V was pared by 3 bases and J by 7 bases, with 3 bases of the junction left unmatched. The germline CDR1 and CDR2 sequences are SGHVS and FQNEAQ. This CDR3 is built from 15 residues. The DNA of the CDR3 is TGTGCCAGCAGCTTTAGGGACAGGGGCAATTCACCCCTCCACTTT. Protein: CASSFRDRGNSPLHF.

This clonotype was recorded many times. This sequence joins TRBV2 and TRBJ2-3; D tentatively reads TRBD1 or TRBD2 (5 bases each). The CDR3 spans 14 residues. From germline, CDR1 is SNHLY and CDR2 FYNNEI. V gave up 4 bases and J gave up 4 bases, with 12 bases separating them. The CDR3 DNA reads TGTGCCAGCAGTGGGGCTAGCAGGGCAGATACGCAGTATTTT. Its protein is CASSGASRADTQYF. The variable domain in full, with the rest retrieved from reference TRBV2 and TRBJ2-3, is EPEVTQTPSHQVTQMGQEVILRCVPISNHLYFYWYRQILGQKVEFLVSFYNNEISEKSEIFDDQFSVERPDGSNFTLKIRSTKLEDSAMYFCASSGASRADTQYFGPGTRLTVL.

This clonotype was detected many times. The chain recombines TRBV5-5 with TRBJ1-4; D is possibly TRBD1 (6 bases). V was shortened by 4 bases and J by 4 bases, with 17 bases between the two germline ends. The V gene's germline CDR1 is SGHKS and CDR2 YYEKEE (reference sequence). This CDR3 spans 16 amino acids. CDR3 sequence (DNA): TGTGCCAGCAGCCCGGGGGGCACAGGCCGTAATGAAAAACTGTTTTTT. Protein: CASSPGGTGRNEKLFF.

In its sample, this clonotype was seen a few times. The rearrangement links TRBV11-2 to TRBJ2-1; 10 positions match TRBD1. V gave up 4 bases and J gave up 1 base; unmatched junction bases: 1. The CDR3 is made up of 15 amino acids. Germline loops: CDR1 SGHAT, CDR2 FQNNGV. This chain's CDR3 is CASSWDRGSYNEQFF. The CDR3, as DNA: TGTGCCAGCAGCTGGGACAGGGGTTCCTACAATGAGCAGTTCTTC.

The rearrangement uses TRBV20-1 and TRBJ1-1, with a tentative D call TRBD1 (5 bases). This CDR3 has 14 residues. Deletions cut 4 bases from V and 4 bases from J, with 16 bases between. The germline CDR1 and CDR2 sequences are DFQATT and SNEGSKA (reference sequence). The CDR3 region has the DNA TGCAGTGCTACTAGTTGGGACTACGGCACTGAAGCTTTCTTT. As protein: CSATSWDYGTEAFF.

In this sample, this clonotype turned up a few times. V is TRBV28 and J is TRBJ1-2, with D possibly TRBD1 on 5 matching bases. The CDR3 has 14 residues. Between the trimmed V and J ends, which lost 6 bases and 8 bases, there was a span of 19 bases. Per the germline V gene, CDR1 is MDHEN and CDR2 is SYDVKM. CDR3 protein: CASSQDTGRDGYTF. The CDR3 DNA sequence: TGTGCCAGCAGCCAAGACACGGGGAGGGACGGCTACACCTTC.

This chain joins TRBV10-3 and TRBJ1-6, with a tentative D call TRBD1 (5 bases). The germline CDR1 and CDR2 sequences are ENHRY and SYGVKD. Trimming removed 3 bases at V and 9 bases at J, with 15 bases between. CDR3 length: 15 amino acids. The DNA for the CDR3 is TGTGCCATCAGTGATTGGCAGGGAAGTGTTTCACCCCTCCACTTT. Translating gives CAISDWQGSVSPLHF.

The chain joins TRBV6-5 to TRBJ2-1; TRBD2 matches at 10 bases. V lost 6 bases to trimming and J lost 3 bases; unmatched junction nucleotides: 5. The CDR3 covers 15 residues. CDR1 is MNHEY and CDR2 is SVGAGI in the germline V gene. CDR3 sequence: CASSYGTSDYNEQFF. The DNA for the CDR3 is TGTGCCAGCAGCTACGGGACTAGCGACTACAATGAGCAGTTCTTC.

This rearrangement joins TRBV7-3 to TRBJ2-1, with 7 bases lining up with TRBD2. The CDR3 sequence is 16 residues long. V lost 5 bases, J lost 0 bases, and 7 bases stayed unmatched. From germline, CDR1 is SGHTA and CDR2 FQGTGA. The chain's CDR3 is CASSLLATRSYNEQFF. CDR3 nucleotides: TGTGCCAGCAGCCTACTAGCGACCCGCTCCTACAATGAGCAGTTCTTC.